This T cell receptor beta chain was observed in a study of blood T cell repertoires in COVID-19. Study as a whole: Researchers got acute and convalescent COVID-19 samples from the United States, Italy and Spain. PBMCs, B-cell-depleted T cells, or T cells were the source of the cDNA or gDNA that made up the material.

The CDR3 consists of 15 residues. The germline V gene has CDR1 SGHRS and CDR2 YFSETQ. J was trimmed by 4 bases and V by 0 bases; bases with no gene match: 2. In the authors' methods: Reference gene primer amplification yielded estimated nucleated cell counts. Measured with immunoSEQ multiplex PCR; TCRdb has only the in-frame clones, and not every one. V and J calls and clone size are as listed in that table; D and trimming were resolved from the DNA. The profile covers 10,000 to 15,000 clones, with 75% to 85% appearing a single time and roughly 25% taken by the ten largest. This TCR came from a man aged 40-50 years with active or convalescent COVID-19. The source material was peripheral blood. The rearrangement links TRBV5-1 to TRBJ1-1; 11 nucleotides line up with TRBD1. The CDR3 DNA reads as TGCGCCAGCAGCTTGGCCGGGACAGGGGGCACTGAAGCTTTCTTT. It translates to CASSLAGTGGTEAFF. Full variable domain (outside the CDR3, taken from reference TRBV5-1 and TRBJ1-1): KAGVTQTPRYLIKTRGQQVTLSCSPISGHRSVSWYQQTPGQGLQFLFEYFSETQRNKGNFPGRFSGRQFSNSRSEMNVSTLELGDSALYLCASSLAGTGGTEAFFGQGTRLTVV.